These T cell receptor beta chains were read from a single sample in a study of T cells in Graves' hyperthyroidism and ophthalmopathy. TCRdb reprocessed the multiplex PCR reads via MiXCR and lists one record per CDR3 protein. The sample lists 540,000 or so distinct CDR3 sequences; approximately 14% were seen once. The specimen sequenced was blood. Source of these receptors: a woman aged 25 to 39 with Graves' hyperthyroidism. Each CDR3 is given with its conserved first and last residue. The D gene is left open where the match is weak. Clone size appears in some rows only: once, few, many, or a class for an expanded clone.

d_gene,v_gene,j_gene,abundance,CDR3aa,CDR3nt
.,TRBV5-1,TRBJ2-5,many,CASSLTGLETQYF,TGCGCCAGCAGCTTGACAGGGTTGGAGACCCAGTACTTC
TRBD1,TRBV29-1,TRBJ1-2,.,CSVDVQGVHGYTF,TGCAGCGTTGATGTACAGGGGGTACATGGCTACACCTTC
.,TRBV30,TRBJ2-2,many,CAWDRGRNTGELFF,TGTGCCTGGGATAGGGGCCGGAACACCGGGGAGCTGTTTTTT
TRBD2,TRBV9,TRBJ2-2,few,CASSGLAGGRPGELFF,TGTGCCAGCAGCGGATTAGCGGGAGGGCGGCCCGGGGAGCTGTTTTTT
.,TRBV20-1,TRBJ2-7,.,CSARSDETQLYEQYF,TGCAGTGCTAGGTCCGATGAAACCCAACTCTACGAGCAGTACTTC
.,TRBV15,TRBJ1-4,.,CASSRVTRQPTNEKLFF,TGTGCCTCCAGCAGAGTTACTCGACAGCCAACTAATGAAAAACTGTTTTTT
TRBD2,TRBV7-9,TRBJ2-1,.,CASSHPTSGKTYNEQFF,TGTGCCAGCAGTCACCCGACTAGCGGGAAAACCTACAATGAGCAGTTCTTC
.,TRBV19,TRBJ1-1,.,CASSISWDTEAFF,TGTGCCAGTAGTATAAGCTGGGACACTGAAGCTTTCTTT
.,TRBV5-5,TRBJ2-7,.,CASSSLNDLQYF,TGTGCCAGCAGCTCACTAAATGACCTGCAGTACTTC
.,TRBV6-1,TRBJ1-2,.,CAIRRSTNYGYTF,TGTGCCATCAGGCGGTCCACTAACTATGGCTACACCTTC
.,TRBV28,TRBJ2-5,.,CASSLYLAGDQETQYF,TGTGCCAGCAGCCTCTACCTGGCAGGCGATCAAGAGACCCAGTACTTC
.,TRBV30,TRBJ1-1,.,CAIALNTEAFF,TGTGCAATTGCCTTGAACACTGAAGCTTTCTTT
.,TRBV6-2/TRBV6-3,TRBJ1-5,.,CASEGFGNQPQHF,TGTGCCAGCGAAGGTTTTGGCAATCAGCCCCAGCATTTT
.,TRBV6-1,TRBJ2-1,.,CASKLVGGTNNEQFF,TGTGCCAGCAAGCTTGTTGGGGGCACAAACAATGAGCAGTTCTTC
.,TRBV2,TRBJ2-1,many,CASSEASLLALNEQFF,TGTGCCAGCAGTGAGGCTAGTTTGTTGGCCCTAAATGAGCAGTTCTTC
TRBD1,TRBV5-4,TRBJ1-1,.,CASSPRTGAVNTEAFF,TGTGCCAGCAGCCCAAGGACAGGGGCGGTGAACACTGAAGCTTTCTTT
.,TRBV6-1,TRBJ2-3,many,CASSSPFGTDAQYF,TGTGCCAGCAGTTCTCCCTTCGGCACAGATGCGCAGTATTTT
.,TRBV18,TRBJ2-1,many,CASSPQDGGEQFF,TGTGCCAGCTCACCACAGGATGGGGGCGAGCAGTTCTTC
.,TRBV9,TRBJ2-2,few,CASSVGPSKGEPFF,TGTGCCAGCAGCGTAGGACCTAGCAAGGGGGAGCCGTTTTTT
.,TRBV3-1,TRBJ2-1,.,CASSRGRSFSEQFF,TGTGCCAGCAGCCGGGGACGGTCTTTTTCTGAGCAGTTCTTC
.,TRBV12-5,TRBJ1-2,.,CASGLVSTSAGYTF,TGTGCTAGTGGTTTGGTATCAACATCTGCTGGCTACACCTTC
.,TRBV2,TRBJ1-5,many,CASSEVTASNQPQHF,TGTGCCAGCAGCGAAGTGACAGCTAGCAATCAGCCCCAGCATTTT
.,TRBV6-1,TRBJ1-5,few,CATREEGPNQPQHF,TGTGCCACCAGGGAGGAGGGTCCCAATCAGCCCCAGCATTTT
TRBD1,TRBV5-1,TRBJ2-2,few,CASSSDPDRGTGELFF,TGCGCCAGCAGCAGTGACCCAGACAGGGGAACCGGGGAGCTGTTTTTT
TRBD2,TRBV18,TRBJ2-7,few,CASSPFQREVSYEQYF,TGTGCCAGCTCACCATTCCAGCGGGAGGTTTCCTACGAGCAGTACTTC
TRBD2,TRBV5-1,TRBJ2-2,many,CASSLLAGSTGELFF,TGCGCCAGCAGCTTGCTAGCGGGGTCCACCGGGGAGCTGTTTTTT
.,TRBV12-3/TRBV12-4,TRBJ2-1,many,CASSAESGYQDNEQFF,TGTGCCAGCAGCGCGGAATCCGGGTATCAGGACAATGAGCAGTTCTTC
TRBD1,TRBV5-1,TRBJ2-4,many,CASSLDRGQNIQYF,TGCGCCAGCAGCTTGGACAGGGGGCAAAACATTCAGTACTTC
.,TRBV2,TRBJ2-7,.,CASSEDSEVHEQYF,TGTGCCAGCAGTGAAGATAGCGAGGTCCACGAGCAGTACTTC
.,TRBV14,TRBJ1-1,few,CASSQRGTPTEAFF,TGTGCCAGCAGCCAACGGGGGACCCCCACTGAAGCTTTCTTT
TRBD2,TRBV5-1,TRBJ2-7,many,CASSTGLATTYEQYF,TGCGCCAGCAGCACCGGACTAGCGACCACCTACGAGCAGTACTTC
.,TRBV20-1,TRBJ2-7,many,CSASREGRNEQYF,TGCAGTGCTAGTCGAGAGGGCCGGAACGAGCAGTACTTC
.,TRBV11-2,TRBJ1-1,many,CASSLDRSGREGGLNTEAFF,TGTGCCAGCAGCTTAGATCGGTCAGGCAGGGAGGGGGGATTGAACACTGAAGCTTTCTTT
.,TRBV12-5,TRBJ2-3,.,CASGPPDTQYF,TGTGCTAGTGGTCCCCCGGATACGCAGTATTTT
.,TRBV6-5,TRBJ2-1,few,CASSYSMAREQFF,TGTGCCAGCAGTTACTCGATGGCGAGAGAGCAGTTCTTC
.,TRBV4-1,TRBJ2-7,.,CASSQEAGTYEQYF,TGCGCCAGCAGCCAAGAGGCTGGCACCTACGAGCAGTACTTC
TRBD2,TRBV7-2,TRBJ2-2,.,CASSPLAGGFTGELFF,TGTGCCAGCTCACCTCTAGCGGGAGGCTTCACCGGGGAGCTGTTTTTT
.,TRBV11-2,TRBJ1-4,many,CASSLQGGPNEKLFF,TGTGCCAGCAGCTTACAAGGCGGTCCTAATGAAAAACTGTTTTTT
.,TRBV5-1,TRBJ2-2,many,CASSLDTAGNTGELFF,TGCGCCAGCAGCTTGGATACGGCGGGGAACACCGGGGAGCTGTTTTTT
TRBD2,TRBV19,TRBJ2-7,.,CASSIRQRDFYEQYF,TGTGCCAGTAGTATCCGACAGCGGGACTTCTACGAGCAGTACTTC
.,TRBV5-1,TRBJ2-7,many,CASSLPHGGSEQYF,TGCGCCAGCAGCCTCCCCCACGGGGGAAGCGAGCAGTACTTC
.,TRBV10-3,TRBJ2-1,many,CAISESHSSNEQFF,TGTGCCATCAGTGAGTCGCATAGCTCCAATGAGCAGTTCTTC
TRBD2,TRBV15,TRBJ2-7,many,CATSRTSGLEQYF,TGTGCCACCAGCAGGACTAGCGGGCTAGAGCAGTACTTC
TRBD1,TRBV12-3/TRBV12-4,TRBJ1-4,few,CASNTGQGFEKLFF,TGTGCCAGCAATACGGGACAGGGCTTCGAAAAACTGTTTTTT
.,TRBV18,TRBJ2-7,few,CASSPGTQPYEQYF,TGTGCCAGCTCACCCGGGACACAACCCTACGAGCAGTACTTC
TRBD1,TRBV30,TRBJ1-4,many,CAGDRAATNEKLFF,TGTGCCGGAGACAGGGCTGCAACTAATGAAAAACTGTTTTTT
.,TRBV29-1,TRBJ1-2,.,CSVETGAGESRYGYTF,TGCAGCGTTGAAACCGGAGCAGGGGAAAGTCGCTATGGCTACACCTTC
.,TRBV29-1,TRBJ2-2,many,CSVAPTWANTGELFF,TGCAGCGTTGCTCCGACTTGGGCGAACACCGGGGAGCTGTTTTTT
.,TRBV20-1,TRBJ1-2,few,CSAISGGAGYTF,TGCAGTGCTATATCAGGTGGAGCCGGCTACACCTTC